A selection of T cell receptor beta chains follows, all from one sample in a study of Ad26.COV2.S vaccination and SARS-CoV-2 variants. TCRdb's table, derived via immunoSEQ multiplex PCR, lists solely in-frame clones and lacks some. This sample has 200,000 to 300,000 clones, with approximately 88% found just once. Sequenced here: peripheral blood, sampled in a trial of Ad26.COV2.S vaccine versus placebo. The receptor source for this set is a person between 18 and 65 years old who received the Ad26.COV2.S COVID-19 vaccine or a placebo. CDR3s include the opening cysteine and the closing phenylalanine or tryptophan. A D gene is named only where the DNA matches it firmly. The size entry is marked missing in some rows and otherwise reads once, few, many or a size class.

V gene: TRBV27
clone size: few
J gene: TRBJ2-1
D gene: TRBD1
CDR3 protein: CASSGSGTGYRHEQFF
CDR3 DNA: TGTGCCAGCAGTGGATCCGGGACAGGGTATAGGCATGAGCAGTTCTTC

V gene: TRBV7-9
clone size: -
J gene: TRBJ2-1
D gene: -
CDR3 protein: CASTLGDYEQFF
CDR3 DNA: TGTGCCAGCACCTTAGGGGATTATGAGCAGTTCTTC

V gene: TRBV11-2
clone size: -
J gene: TRBJ2-5
D gene: TRBD1
CDR3 protein: CASSWTGQETQYF
CDR3 DNA: TGTGCCAGCAGCTGGACAGGTCAAGAGACCCAGTACTTC

V gene: TRBV29-1
clone size: -
J gene: TRBJ2-1
D gene: TRBD1
CDR3 protein: CSVVGQGYGYNEQFF
CDR3 DNA: TGCAGCGTTGTGGGACAGGGTTATGGGTACAATGAGCAGTTCTTC

V gene: TRBV7-6
clone size: -
J gene: TRBJ2-3
D gene: TRBD2
CDR3 protein: CASSPTSGGVTDTQYF
CDR3 DNA: TGTGCCAGCAGCCCGACTAGCGGGGGGGTCACAGATACGCAGTATTTT

V gene: TRBV5-1
clone size: -
J gene: TRBJ2-7
D gene: -
CDR3 protein: CASSTGYEQYF
CDR3 DNA: TGCGCCAGCAGTACGGGATACGAGCAGTACTTC

V gene: TRBV19
clone size: -
J gene: TRBJ1-3
D gene: -
CDR3 protein: CASSILYASSGNTIYF
CDR3 DNA: TGTGCCAGTAGTATTTTGTACGCTTCCTCTGGAAACACCATATATTTT

V gene: TRBV5-6
clone size: -
J gene: TRBJ1-5
D gene: -
CDR3 protein: CASSLFYSYSNQPQHF
CDR3 DNA: TGTGCCAGCAGCTTGTTCTACAGCTATAGCAATCAGCCCCAGCATTTT

V gene: TRBV9
clone size: once
J gene: TRBJ1-3
D gene: -
CDR3 protein: CASSVSGTLSSGNTIYF
CDR3 DNA: TGTGCCAGCAGCGTCTCCGGGACACTGAGCTCTGGAAACACCATATATTTT

V gene: TRBV5-1
clone size: -
J gene: TRBJ2-1
D gene: TRBD2
CDR3 protein: CASSLTSGIYNEQFF
CDR3 DNA: TGCGCCAGCAGCTTGACGAGCGGGATATACAATGAGCAGTTCTTC

V gene: TRBV2
clone size: once
J gene: TRBJ2-5
D gene: -
CDR3 protein: CASSDGGEETQYF
CDR3 DNA: TGTGCCAGCAGTGACGGCGGTGAAGAGACCCAGTACTTC

V gene: TRBV4-3
clone size: -
J gene: TRBJ1-5
D gene: -
CDR3 protein: CASSQDGTENQPQHF
CDR3 DNA: TGCGCCAGCAGCCAAGATGGAACAGAGAATCAGCCCCAGCATTTT

V gene: TRBV9
clone size: -
J gene: TRBJ2-2
D gene: -
CDR3 protein: CASSVLSGTNTGELFF
CDR3 DNA: TGTGCCAGCAGCGTTCTCAGTGGAACTAACACCGGGGAGCTGTTTTTT

V gene: TRBV7-2
clone size: -
J gene: TRBJ2-5
D gene: -
CDR3 protein: CASSLVQGRETQYF
CDR3 DNA: TGTGCCAGCAGCTTAGTGCAGGGGCGGGAGACCCAGTACTTC

V gene: TRBV7-9
clone size: -
J gene: TRBJ1-2
D gene: TRBD1
CDR3 protein: CASSATGDGYTF
CDR3 DNA: TGTGCCAGCAGCGCGACAGGGGATGGCTACACCTTC

V gene: TRBV30
clone size: -
J gene: TRBJ1-6
D gene: -
CDR3 protein: CAWSTQISGGLHF
CDR3 DNA: TGTGCCTGGAGTACCCAAATATCCGGGGGACTCCACTTT

V gene: TRBV10-3
clone size: -
J gene: TRBJ2-3
D gene: TRBD2
CDR3 protein: CAISEASGTTDTQYF
CDR3 DNA: TGTGCCATCAGTGAGGCTAGCGGTACCACAGATACGCAGTATTTT

V gene: TRBV18
clone size: -
J gene: TRBJ1-6
D gene: -
CDR3 protein: CASSPPGRVSYNSPLHF
CDR3 DNA: TGTGCCAGCTCACCACCGGGCAGGGTGAGTTATAATTCACCCCTCCACTTT

V gene: TRBV7-9
clone size: -
J gene: TRBJ1-2
D gene: TRBD1
CDR3 protein: CASSLTRPGQRHGYTF
CDR3 DNA: TGTGCCAGCAGCTTAACGAGACCGGGACAGCGACATGGCTACACCTTC

V gene: TRBV4-3
clone size: -
J gene: TRBJ1-2
D gene: TRBD1
CDR3 protein: CASSQGDSNYGYTF
CDR3 DNA: TGCGCCAGCAGCCAAGGGGACAGTAACTATGGCTACACCTTC

V gene: TRBV19
clone size: -
J gene: TRBJ1-2
D gene: -
CDR3 protein: CASSIGGAYGYTF
CDR3 DNA: TGTGCCAGTAGTATTGGAGGGGCTTATGGCTACACCTTC

V gene: TRBV11-2
clone size: -
J gene: TRBJ2-1
D gene: -
CDR3 protein: CASSSPGDSYNEQFF
CDR3 DNA: TGTGCCAGCAGCTCACCAGGGGACTCCTACAATGAGCAGTTCTTC

V gene: TRBV7-9
clone size: -
J gene: TRBJ1-5
D gene: -
CDR3 protein: CASSLGNPGNQPQHF
CDR3 DNA: TGTGCCAGCAGCTTAGGCAACCCGGGCAATCAGCCCCAGCATTTT

V gene: TRBV18
clone size: -
J gene: TRBJ2-6
D gene: -
CDR3 protein: CASSPRSHSGANVLTF
CDR3 DNA: TGTGCCAGCTCACCACGTTCCCACTCTGGGGCCAACGTCCTGACTTTC

V gene: TRBV5-4
clone size: -
J gene: TRBJ2-7
D gene: TRBD1
CDR3 protein: CASSVPGQGPYEQYF
CDR3 DNA: TGTGCCAGCAGCGTACCGGGACAGGGGCCCTACGAGCAGTACTTC

V gene: TRBV10-1
clone size: -
J gene: TRBJ2-3
D gene: -
CDR3 protein: CASSESEGHSTDTQYF
CDR3 DNA: TGCGCCAGCAGTGAGTCGGAGGGACATAGCACAGATACGCAGTATTTT

V gene: TRBV5-1
clone size: -
J gene: TRBJ1-1
D gene: -
CDR3 protein: CASRENPGGNTEAFF
CDR3 DNA: TGCGCCAGCAGAGAGAATCCCGGGGGTAACACTGAAGCTTTCTTT

V gene: TRBV27
clone size: -
J gene: TRBJ2-5
D gene: -
CDR3 protein: CASSLSSQGQKTQYF
CDR3 DNA: TGTGCCAGCAGTTTATCAAGTCAGGGTCAAAAGACCCAGTACTTC

V gene: TRBV30
clone size: -
J gene: TRBJ2-7
D gene: TRBD1
CDR3 protein: CAWRGTAKTYEQYF
CDR3 DNA: TGTGCCTGGAGGGGGACAGCCAAAACCTACGAGCAGTACTTC

V gene: TRBV9
clone size: -
J gene: TRBJ1-2
D gene: -
CDR3 protein: CASSQGPSVSGYTF
CDR3 DNA: TGTGCCAGCAGTCAGGGTCCCTCGGTTAGTGGCTACACCTTC

V gene: TRBV5-4
clone size: -
J gene: TRBJ2-3
D gene: -
CDR3 protein: CASSPHRSDTQYF
CDR3 DNA: TGTGCCAGCAGCCCCCACAGGTCAGATACGCAGTATTTT

V gene: TRBV16
clone size: -
J gene: TRBJ2-3
D gene: TRBD1
CDR3 protein: CASSPEGQALSTDTQYF
CDR3 DNA: TGTGCCAGCAGCCCGGAGGGACAGGCTCTTTCCACAGATACGCAGTATTTT

V gene: TRBV24-1
clone size: once
J gene: TRBJ2-1
D gene: TRBD1
CDR3 protein: CATSDRRGLGSYNEQFF
CDR3 DNA: TGTGCCACCAGTGACCGCAGGGGGCTAGGCTCCTACAATGAGCAGTTCTTC

V gene: TRBV27
clone size: -
J gene: TRBJ1-2
D gene: -
CDR3 protein: CASSLVSGRRIGGQTGGYTF
CDR3 DNA: TGTGCCAGCAGTTTAGTTTCAGGTCGCAGGATAGGAGGGCAAACGGGTGGCTACACCTTC

V gene: TRBV7-2
clone size: -
J gene: TRBJ2-1
D gene: TRBD1
CDR3 protein: CASSMAGQGRNEQFF
CDR3 DNA: TGTGCCAGCAGCATGGCGGGACAGGGGAGGAATGAGCAGTTCTTC

V gene: TRBV6-5
clone size: -
J gene: TRBJ1-1
D gene: -
CDR3 protein: CATSNRYAEAFF
CDR3 DNA: TGTGCCACCTCAAACAGATACGCTGAAGCTTTCTTT

V gene: TRBV19
clone size: -
J gene: TRBJ1-5
D gene: -
CDR3 protein: CASSMVGFNQPQHF
CDR3 DNA: TGTGCCAGTAGTATGGTAGGGTTCAATCAGCCCCAGCATTTT

V gene: TRBV7-2
clone size: -
J gene: TRBJ2-2
D gene: TRBD2
CDR3 protein: CASSSTASGRNTGELFF
CDR3 DNA: TGTGCCAGCAGCTCCACCGCTAGCGGGAGGAACACCGGGGAGCTGTTTTTT

V gene: TRBV6-2/TRBV6-3
clone size: -
J gene: TRBJ1-5
D gene: TRBD1
CDR3 protein: CASSGQGGYSNQPQHF
CDR3 DNA: TGTGCCAGCAGTGGGCAGGGGGGTTATAGCAATCAGCCCCAGCATTTT

V gene: TRBV12-3/TRBV12-4
clone size: -
J gene: TRBJ2-3
D gene: -
CDR3 protein: CASSQVTDTQYF
CDR3 DNA: TGTGCCAGCAGTCAAGTCACAGATACGCAGTATTTT

V gene: TRBV2
clone size: -
J gene: TRBJ2-1
D gene: -
CDR3 protein: CASSYVLYNEQFF
CDR3 DNA: TGTGCCAGCAGCTACGTACTCTACAATGAGCAGTTCTTC

V gene: TRBV6-2/TRBV6-3
clone size: -
J gene: TRBJ2-2
D gene: TRBD2
CDR3 protein: CASSPLAGPVTGELFF
CDR3 DNA: TGTGCCAGCAGCCCTCTAGCGGGCCCGGTCACCGGGGAGCTGTTTTTT

V gene: TRBV15
clone size: -
J gene: TRBJ1-2
D gene: -
CDR3 protein: CATSRDLESGYTF
CDR3 DNA: TGTGCCACCAGCAGAGATCTTGAGAGTGGCTACACCTTC

V gene: TRBV27
clone size: -
J gene: TRBJ1-1
D gene: -
CDR3 protein: CASSYRMNTEAFF
CDR3 DNA: TGTGCCAGCAGTTACCGGATGAACACTGAAGCTTTCTTT

V gene: TRBV27
clone size: -
J gene: TRBJ2-7
D gene: TRBD1
CDR3 protein: CASSTGTGGMYEQYF
CDR3 DNA: TGTGCCAGCAGTACCGGGACAGGGGGCATGTACGAGCAGTACTTC